The source of this TCR beta chain is a study of control samples from healthy donors and cancer patients. The germline V gene encodes CDR1 SGHAT and CDR2 FQNNGV. The CDR3 consists of 15 residues. V lost 0 bases to trimming and J lost 6 bases; unmatched junction nucleotides: 7. Measured with immunoSEQ multiplex PCR; TCRdb has only the in-frame clones, and not every one. The sample has about 110,000 clones; over 75% are singletons. Sequences were obtained from blood. The sequence was obtained from a human donor in good health. The donor label of this sample is uncertain. The V call is TRBV11-2, the J call TRBJ1-1; TRBD1 aligns across 7 bases. The CDR3 nucleotides read TGTGCCAGCAGCTTAGATCCAGGGGGGAGGGCTGAAGCTTTCTTT. Its translation: CASSLDPGGRAEAFF.